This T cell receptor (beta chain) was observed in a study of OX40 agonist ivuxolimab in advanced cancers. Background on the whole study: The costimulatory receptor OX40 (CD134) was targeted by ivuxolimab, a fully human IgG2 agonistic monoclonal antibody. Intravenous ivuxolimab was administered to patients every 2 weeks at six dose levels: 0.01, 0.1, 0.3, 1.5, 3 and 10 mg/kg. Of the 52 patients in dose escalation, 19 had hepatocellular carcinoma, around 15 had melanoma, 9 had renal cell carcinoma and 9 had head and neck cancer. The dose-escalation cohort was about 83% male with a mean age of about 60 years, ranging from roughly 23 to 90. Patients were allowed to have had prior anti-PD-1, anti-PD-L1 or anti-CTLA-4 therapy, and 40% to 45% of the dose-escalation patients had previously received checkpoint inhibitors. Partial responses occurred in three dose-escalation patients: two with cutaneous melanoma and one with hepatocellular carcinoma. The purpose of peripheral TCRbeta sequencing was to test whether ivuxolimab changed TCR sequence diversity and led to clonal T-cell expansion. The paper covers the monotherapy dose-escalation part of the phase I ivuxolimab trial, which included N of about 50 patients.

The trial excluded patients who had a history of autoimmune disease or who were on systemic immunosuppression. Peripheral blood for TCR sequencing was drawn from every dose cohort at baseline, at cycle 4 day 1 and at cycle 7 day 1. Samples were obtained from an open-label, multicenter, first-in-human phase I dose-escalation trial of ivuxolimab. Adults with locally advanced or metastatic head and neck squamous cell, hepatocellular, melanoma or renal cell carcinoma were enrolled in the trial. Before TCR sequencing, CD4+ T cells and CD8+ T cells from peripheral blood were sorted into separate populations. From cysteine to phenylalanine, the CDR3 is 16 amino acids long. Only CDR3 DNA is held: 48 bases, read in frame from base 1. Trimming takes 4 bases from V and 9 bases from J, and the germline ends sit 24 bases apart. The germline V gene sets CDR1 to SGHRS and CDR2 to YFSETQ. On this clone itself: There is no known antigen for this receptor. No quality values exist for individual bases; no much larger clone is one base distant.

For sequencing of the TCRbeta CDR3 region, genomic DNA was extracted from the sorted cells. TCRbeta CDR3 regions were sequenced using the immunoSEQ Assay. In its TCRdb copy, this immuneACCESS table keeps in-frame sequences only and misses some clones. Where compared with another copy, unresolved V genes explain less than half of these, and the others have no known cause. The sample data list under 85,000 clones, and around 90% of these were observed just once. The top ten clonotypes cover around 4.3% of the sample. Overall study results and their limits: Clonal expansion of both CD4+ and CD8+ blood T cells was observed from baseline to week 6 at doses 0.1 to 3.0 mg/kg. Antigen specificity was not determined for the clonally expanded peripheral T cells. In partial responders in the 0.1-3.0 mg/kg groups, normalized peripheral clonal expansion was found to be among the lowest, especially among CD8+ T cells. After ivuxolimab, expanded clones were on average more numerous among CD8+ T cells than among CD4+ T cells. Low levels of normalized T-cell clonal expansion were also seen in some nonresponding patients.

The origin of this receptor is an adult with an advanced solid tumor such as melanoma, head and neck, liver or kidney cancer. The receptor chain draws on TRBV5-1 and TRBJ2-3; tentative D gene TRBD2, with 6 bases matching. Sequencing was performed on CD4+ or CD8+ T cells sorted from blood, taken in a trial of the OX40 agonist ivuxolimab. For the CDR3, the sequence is CASSPGGWTPRGTQYF. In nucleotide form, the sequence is TGCGCCAGCAGCCCCGGTGGCTGGACTCCGCGGGGCACGCAGTATTTT. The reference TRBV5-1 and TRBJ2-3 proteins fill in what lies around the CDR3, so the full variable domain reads KAGVTQTPRYLIKTRGQQVTLSCSPISGHRSVSWYQQTPGQGLQFLFEYFSETQRNKGNFPGRFSGRQFSNSRSEMNVSTLELGDSALYLCASSPGGWTPRGTQYFGPGTRLTVL.